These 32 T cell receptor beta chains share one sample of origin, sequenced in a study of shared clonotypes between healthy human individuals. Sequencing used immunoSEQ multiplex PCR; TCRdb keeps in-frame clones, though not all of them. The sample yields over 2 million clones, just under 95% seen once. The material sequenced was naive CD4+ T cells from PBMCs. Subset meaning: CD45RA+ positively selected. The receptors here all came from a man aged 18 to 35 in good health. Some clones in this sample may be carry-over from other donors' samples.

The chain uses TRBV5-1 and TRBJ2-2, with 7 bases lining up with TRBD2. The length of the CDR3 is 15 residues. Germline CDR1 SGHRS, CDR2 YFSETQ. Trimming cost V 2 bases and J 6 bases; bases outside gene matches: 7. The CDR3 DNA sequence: TGCGCCAGCAGCTTAAACAGCGGGGAACCCGGGGAGCTGTTTTTT. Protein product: CASSLNSGEPGELFF.

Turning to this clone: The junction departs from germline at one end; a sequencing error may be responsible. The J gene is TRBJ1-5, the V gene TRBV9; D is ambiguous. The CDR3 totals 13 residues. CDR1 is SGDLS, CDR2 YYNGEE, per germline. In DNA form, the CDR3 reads TGTGCCAGCAGCGTAGTCGTCGTGTTACCCTTAGTTTTT. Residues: CASSVVVVLPLVF.

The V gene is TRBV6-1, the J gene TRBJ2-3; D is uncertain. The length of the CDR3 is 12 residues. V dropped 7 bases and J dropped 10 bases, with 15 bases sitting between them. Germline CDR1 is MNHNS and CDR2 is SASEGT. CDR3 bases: TGTGCCAGCACAGACCCGGCTAAGGCGCAGTATTTT. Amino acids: CASTDPAKAQYF.

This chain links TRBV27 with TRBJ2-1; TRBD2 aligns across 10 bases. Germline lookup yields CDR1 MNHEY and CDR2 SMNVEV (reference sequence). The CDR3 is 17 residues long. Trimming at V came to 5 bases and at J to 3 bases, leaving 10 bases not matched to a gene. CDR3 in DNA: TGTGCCAGCAGTCTACCGGCTAGCGGGAGAGTCTACAATGAGCAGTTCTTC. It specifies CASSLPASGRVYNEQFF.

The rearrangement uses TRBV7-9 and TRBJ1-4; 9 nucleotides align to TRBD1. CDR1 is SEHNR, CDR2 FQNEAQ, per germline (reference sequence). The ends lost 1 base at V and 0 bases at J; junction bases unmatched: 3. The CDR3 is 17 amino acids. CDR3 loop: CASSLGGTGSTNEKLFF. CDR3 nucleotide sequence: TGTGCCAGCAGCTTAGGAGGGACAGGGTCAACTAATGAAAAACTGTTTTTT.

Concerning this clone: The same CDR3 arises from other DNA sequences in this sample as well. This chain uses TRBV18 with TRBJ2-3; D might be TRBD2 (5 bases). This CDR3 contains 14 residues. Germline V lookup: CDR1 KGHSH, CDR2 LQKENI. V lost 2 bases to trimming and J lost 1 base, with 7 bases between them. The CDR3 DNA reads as TGTGCCAGCTCACCAGGGCGGGGCACAGATACGCAGTATTTT. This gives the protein CASSPGRGTDTQYF.

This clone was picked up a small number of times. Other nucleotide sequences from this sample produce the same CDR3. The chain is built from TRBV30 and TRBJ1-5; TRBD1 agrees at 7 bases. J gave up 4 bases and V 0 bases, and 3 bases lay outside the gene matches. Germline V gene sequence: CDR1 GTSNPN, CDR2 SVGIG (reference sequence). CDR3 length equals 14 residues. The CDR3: CAWSVQGSNQPQHF. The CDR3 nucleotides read TGTGCCTGGAGTGTACAGGGGAGTAATCAGCCCCAGCATTTT.

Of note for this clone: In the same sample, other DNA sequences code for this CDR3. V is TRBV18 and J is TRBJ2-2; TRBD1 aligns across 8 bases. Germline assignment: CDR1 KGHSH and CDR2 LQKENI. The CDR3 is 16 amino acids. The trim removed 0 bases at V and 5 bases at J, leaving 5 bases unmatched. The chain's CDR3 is CASSPPGRGLTGELFF. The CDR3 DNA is TGTGCCAGCTCACCACCGGGCAGGGGGCTTACCGGGGAGCTGTTTTTT.

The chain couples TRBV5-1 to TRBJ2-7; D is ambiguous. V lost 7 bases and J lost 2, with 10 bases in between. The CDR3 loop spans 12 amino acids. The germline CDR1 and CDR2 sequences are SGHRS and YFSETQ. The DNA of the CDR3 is TGCGCCAGCCAGGACGACACCTACGAGCAGTACTTC. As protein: CASQDDTYEQYF.

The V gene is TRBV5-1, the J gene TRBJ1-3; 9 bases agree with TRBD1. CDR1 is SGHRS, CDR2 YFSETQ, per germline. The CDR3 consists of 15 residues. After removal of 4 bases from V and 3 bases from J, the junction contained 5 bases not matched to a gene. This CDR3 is CASSPGQGDGNTIYF. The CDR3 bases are TGCGCCAGCAGCCCGGGACAGGGTGATGGAAACACCATATATTTT. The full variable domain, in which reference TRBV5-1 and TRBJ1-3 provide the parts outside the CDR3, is KAGVTQTPRYLIKTRGQQVTLSCSPISGHRSVSWYQQTPGQGLQFLFEYFSETQRNKGNFPGRFSGRQFSNSRSEMNVSTLELGDSALYLCASSPGQGDGNTIYFGEGSWLTVV.

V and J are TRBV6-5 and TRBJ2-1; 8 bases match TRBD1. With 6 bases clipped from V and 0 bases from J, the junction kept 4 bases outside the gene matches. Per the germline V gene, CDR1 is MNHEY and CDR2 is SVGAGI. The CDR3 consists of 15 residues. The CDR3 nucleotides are TGTGCCAGCAGCCAGGGACAGGCCTCCTACAATGAGCAGTTCTTC. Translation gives CASSQGQASYNEQFF.

This chain's CDR3 is CASRPGTSGETQYF. The CDR3 DNA sequence: TGTGCCAGCAGGCCCGGGACTAGCGGGGAGACCCAGTACTTC. This sequence joins TRBV28 and TRBJ2-5, with 12 bases aligning to TRBD2. This CDR3 comprises 14 residues. Trimming removed 6 bases from V and 5 bases from J; junction bases left unmatched: 4. Germline loops: CDR1 MDHEN, CDR2 SYDVKM.

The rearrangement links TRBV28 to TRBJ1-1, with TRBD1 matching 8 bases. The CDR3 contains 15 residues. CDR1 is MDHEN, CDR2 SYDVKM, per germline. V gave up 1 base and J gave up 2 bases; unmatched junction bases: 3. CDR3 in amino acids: CASSLLDRVNTEAFF. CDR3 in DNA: TGTGCCAGCAGTTTATTGGACAGGGTTAACACTGAAGCTTTCTTT.

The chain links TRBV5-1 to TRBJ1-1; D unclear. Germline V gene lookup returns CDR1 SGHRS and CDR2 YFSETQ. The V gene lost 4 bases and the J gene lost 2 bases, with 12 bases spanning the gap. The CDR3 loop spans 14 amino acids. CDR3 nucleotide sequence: TGCGCCAGCAGCAACGATTTAATCAACACTGAAGCTTTCTTT. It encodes CASSNDLINTEAFF. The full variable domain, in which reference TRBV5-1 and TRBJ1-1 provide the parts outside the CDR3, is KAGVTQTPRYLIKTRGQQVTLSCSPISGHRSVSWYQQTPGQGLQFLFEYFSETQRNKGNFPGRFSGRQFSNSRSEMNVSTLELGDSALYLCASSNDLINTEAFFGQGTRLTVV.

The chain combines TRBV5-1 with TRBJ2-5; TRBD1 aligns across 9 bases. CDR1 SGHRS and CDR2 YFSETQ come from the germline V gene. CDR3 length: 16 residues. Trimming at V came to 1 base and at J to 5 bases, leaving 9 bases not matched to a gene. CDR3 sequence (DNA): TGCGCCAGCAGCTTGACCGGGACAGGGAATCTCGAGACCCAGTACTTC. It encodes CASSLTGTGNLETQYF.

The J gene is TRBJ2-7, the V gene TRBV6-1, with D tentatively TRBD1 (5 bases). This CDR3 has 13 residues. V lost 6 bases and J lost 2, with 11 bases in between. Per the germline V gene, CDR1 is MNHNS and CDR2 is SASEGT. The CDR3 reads CASRVQVAYEQYF. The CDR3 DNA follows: TGTGCCAGCAGGGTACAGGTTGCCTACGAGCAGTACTTC.

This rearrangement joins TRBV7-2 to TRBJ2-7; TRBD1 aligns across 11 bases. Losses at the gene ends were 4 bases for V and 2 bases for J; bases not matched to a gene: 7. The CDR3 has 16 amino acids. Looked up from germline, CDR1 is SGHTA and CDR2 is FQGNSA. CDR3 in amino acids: CASSSRPGQGAYEQYF. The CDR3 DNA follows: TGTGCCAGCAGCTCTCGACCGGGACAGGGGGCCTACGAGCAGTACTTC.

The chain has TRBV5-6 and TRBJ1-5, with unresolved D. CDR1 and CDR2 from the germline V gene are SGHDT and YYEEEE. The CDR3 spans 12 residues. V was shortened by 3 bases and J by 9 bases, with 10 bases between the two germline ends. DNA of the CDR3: TGTGCCAGCAGCTCCCTAGGCGGGCCCCAGCATTTT. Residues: CASSSLGGPQHF.

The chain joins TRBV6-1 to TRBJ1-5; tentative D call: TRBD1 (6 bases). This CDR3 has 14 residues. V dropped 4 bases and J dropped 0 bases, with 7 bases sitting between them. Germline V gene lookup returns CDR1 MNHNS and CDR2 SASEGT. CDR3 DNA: TGTGCCAGCAGTGGACAGGTTAGCAATCAGCCCCAGCATTTT. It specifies CASSGQVSNQPQHF.

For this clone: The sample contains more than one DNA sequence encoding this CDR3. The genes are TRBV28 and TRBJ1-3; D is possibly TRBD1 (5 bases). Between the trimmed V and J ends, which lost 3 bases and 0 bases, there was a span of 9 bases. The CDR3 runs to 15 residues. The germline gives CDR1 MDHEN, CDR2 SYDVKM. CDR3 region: CASSFSGHSGNTIYF. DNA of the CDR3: TGTGCCAGCAGTTTCTCGGGGCACTCTGGAAACACCATATATTTT.

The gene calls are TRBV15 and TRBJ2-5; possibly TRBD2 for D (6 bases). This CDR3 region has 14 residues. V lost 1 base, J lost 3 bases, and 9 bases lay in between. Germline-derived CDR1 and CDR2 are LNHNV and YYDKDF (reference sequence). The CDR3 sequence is CATSRVGGKETQYF. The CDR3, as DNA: TGTGCCACCAGCAGAGTAGGAGGGAAAGAGACCCAGTACTTC.

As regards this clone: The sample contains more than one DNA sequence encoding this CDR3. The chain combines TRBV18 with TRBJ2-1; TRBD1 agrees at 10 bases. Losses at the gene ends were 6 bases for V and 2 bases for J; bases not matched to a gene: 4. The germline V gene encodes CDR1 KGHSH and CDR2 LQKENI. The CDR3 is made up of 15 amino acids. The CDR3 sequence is CASSLGQGAYNEQFF. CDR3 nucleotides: TGTGCCAGCTCCCTCGGACAGGGGGCCTACAATGAGCAGTTCTTC.

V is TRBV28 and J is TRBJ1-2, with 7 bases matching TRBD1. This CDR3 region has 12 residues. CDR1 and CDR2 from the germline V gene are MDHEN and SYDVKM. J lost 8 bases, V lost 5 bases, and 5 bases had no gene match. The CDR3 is CASSRDSKGYTF. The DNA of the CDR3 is TGTGCCAGCAGTCGGGACAGCAAGGGCTACACCTTC.

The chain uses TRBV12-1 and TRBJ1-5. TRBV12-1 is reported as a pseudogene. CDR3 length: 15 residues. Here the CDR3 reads CASSPPGPRNQPQHF. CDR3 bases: TGTGCCAGCAGCCCCCCGGGCCCGCGCAATCAGCCCCAGCATTTT.

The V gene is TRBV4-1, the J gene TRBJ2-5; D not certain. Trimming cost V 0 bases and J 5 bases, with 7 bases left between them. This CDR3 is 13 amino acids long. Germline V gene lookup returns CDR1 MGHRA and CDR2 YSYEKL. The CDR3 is CASSQDPPETQYF. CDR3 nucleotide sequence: TGCGCCAGCAGCCAAGACCCACCCGAGACCCAGTACTTC.

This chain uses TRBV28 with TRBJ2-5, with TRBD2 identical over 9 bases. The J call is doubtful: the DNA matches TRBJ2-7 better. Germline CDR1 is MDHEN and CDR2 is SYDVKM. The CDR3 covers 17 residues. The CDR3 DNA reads TGTGCCAGCAGTCCGCGACGATGGCGGGAGGGCACCGACGAGCAGTACTTC. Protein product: CASSPRRWREGTDEQYF.

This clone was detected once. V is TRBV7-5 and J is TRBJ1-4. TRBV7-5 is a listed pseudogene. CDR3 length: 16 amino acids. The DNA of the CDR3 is TGTGCCAGAAGCTTAATAGAGAGGGCGTCTAATGAAAAACTGTTTTTT. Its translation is CARSLIERASNEKLFF.

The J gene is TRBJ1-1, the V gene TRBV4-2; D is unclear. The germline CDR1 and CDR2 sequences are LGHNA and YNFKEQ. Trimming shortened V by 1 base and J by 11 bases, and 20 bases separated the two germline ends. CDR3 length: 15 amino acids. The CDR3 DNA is TGTGCCAGCAGCCAAGGAGACAACCCGATAAGATGGGCTTTCTTT. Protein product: CASSQGDNPIRWAFF.

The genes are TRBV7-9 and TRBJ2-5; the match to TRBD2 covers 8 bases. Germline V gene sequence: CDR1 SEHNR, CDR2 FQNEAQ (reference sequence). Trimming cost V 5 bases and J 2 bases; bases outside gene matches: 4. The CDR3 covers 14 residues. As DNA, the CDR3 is TGTGCCAGCAGCCGGGCGGGAGGACAAGAGACCCAGTACTTC. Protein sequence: CASSRAGGQETQYF.

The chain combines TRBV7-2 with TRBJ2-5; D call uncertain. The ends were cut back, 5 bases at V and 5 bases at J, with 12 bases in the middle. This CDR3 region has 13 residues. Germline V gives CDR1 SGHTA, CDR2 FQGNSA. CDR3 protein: CASSAGQAETQYF. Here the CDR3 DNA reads TGTGCCAGCAGCGCCGGGCAGGCGGAGACCCAGTACTTC.

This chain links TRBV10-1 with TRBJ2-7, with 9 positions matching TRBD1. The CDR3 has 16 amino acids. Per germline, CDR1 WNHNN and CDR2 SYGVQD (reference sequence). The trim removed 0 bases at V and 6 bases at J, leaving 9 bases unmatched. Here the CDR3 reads CASSESSGQGSGEQYF. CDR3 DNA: TGCGCCAGCAGTGAGTCAAGTGGACAGGGGTCGGGCGAGCAGTACTTC.

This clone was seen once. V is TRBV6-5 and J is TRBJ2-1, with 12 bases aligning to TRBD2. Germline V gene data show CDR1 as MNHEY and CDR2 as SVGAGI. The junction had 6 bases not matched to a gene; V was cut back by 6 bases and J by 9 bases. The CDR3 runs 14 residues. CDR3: CASRRLAGEGEQFF. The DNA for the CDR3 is TGTGCCAGCAGACGACTAGCGGGAGAGGGTGAGCAGTTCTTC.